These T cell receptor beta chains were read from a single sample in a study of T cell responses to AZD1222 COVID-19 vaccine. Method: immunoSEQ multiplex PCR; TCRdb's copy keeps in-frame clones and lacks some. The table lists approximately 70,000 clones, roughly 89% of them singletons. Material: peripheral blood, obtained on day 0 of AZD1222 vaccination. Source of these receptors: an adult in good health. The CDR3 runs from the conserved cysteine through the conserved F or W. A D gene is named only where the DNA matches it firmly. The listing skips clone size in some rows; elsewhere it reads once, few, many or a size class.

J gene: TRBJ1-1; clone size: few; V gene: TRBV30; D gene: TRBD1; CDR3 protein: CAWSVGTGQKTEAFF; CDR3 DNA: TGTGCCTGGAGTGTCGGGACAGGGCAGAAGACTGAAGCTTTCTTT
J gene: TRBJ2-2; clone size: -; V gene: TRBV7-6; D gene: TRBD2; CDR3 protein: CASSSLTGGTGELFF; CDR3 DNA: TGTGCCAGCAGCTCCCTCACGGGGGGCACCGGGGAGCTGTTTTTT
J gene: TRBJ2-6; clone size: once; V gene: TRBV2; D gene: -; CDR3 protein: CASSHQPESGANVLTF; CDR3 DNA: TGTGCCAGCAGTCATCAACCCGAGTCTGGGGCCAACGTCCTGACTTTC
J gene: TRBJ1-1; clone size: once; V gene: TRBV19; D gene: -; CDR3 protein: CASSIGGTNTEAFF; CDR3 DNA: TGTGCCAGTAGTATAGGGGGGACGAACACTGAAGCTTTCTTT
J gene: TRBJ1-2; clone size: once; V gene: TRBV15; D gene: -; CDR3 protein: CATSRDQGTYGYTF; CDR3 DNA: TGTGCCACCAGCAGAGATCAAGGGACCTATGGCTACACCTTC
J gene: TRBJ1-6; clone size: -; V gene: TRBV28; D gene: -; CDR3 protein: CASSRQYQPSPLHF; CDR3 DNA: TGTGCCAGCAGTCGACAGTATCAACCTTCACCCCTCCACTTT
J gene: TRBJ2-5; clone size: -; V gene: TRBV5-1; D gene: TRBD2; CDR3 protein: CASSTGTSGVKETQYF; CDR3 DNA: TGCGCCAGCAGCACGGGGACTAGCGGGGTTAAAGAGACCCAGTACTTC
J gene: TRBJ2-7; clone size: -; V gene: TRBV29-1; D gene: -; CDR3 protein: CSVAARGYEQYF; CDR3 DNA: TGCAGCGTTGCAGCCAGGGGCTACGAGCAGTACTTC
J gene: TRBJ2-1; clone size: -; V gene: TRBV2; D gene: -; CDR3 protein: CASSERDDPYNEQFF; CDR3 DNA: TGTGCCAGCAGTGAAAGGGACGACCCCTACAATGAGCAGTTCTTC
J gene: TRBJ2-2; clone size: once; V gene: TRBV7-3; D gene: TRBD1; CDR3 protein: CASSATGGAGTGELFF; CDR3 DNA: TGTGCCAGCAGTGCCACAGGGGGCGCTGGTACCGGGGAGCTGTTTTTT
J gene: TRBJ1-5; clone size: few; V gene: TRBV10-3; D gene: -; CDR3 protein: CAISGGGNQPQHF; CDR3 DNA: TGTGCCATCAGTGGGGGGGGCAATCAGCCCCAGCATTTT
J gene: TRBJ2-2; clone size: -; V gene: TRBV7-2; D gene: -; CDR3 protein: CASSLVVGGNTGELFF; CDR3 DNA: TGTGCCAGCAGCTTAGTGGTCGGGGGGAACACCGGGGAGCTGTTTTTT
J gene: TRBJ1-2; clone size: -; V gene: TRBV6-1; D gene: TRBD1; CDR3 protein: CASSDGTGRIGYTF; CDR3 DNA: TGTGCCAGCAGTGATGGGACAGGGAGGATTGGCTACACCTTC
J gene: TRBJ2-7; clone size: -; V gene: TRBV6-5; D gene: -; CDR3 protein: CASSYSYSTNEQYF; CDR3 DNA: TGTGCCAGCAGTTATAGTTACAGTACCAACGAGCAGTACTTC
J gene: TRBJ2-1; clone size: -; V gene: TRBV5-1; D gene: -; CDR3 protein: CASSLGPLRASNEQFF; CDR3 DNA: TGCGCCAGCAGCTTAGGCCCCCTGAGGGCTAGCAATGAGCAGTTCTTC
J gene: TRBJ1-2; clone size: -; V gene: TRBV5-4; D gene: TRBD1; CDR3 protein: CASTQQGAGGYTF; CDR3 DNA: TGTGCCAGCACTCAACAGGGGGCAGGAGGCTACACCTTC
J gene: TRBJ1-2; clone size: -; V gene: TRBV13; D gene: TRBD1; CDR3 protein: CASSPDRGQSLGGYTF; CDR3 DNA: TGTGCCAGCAGCCCGGACAGGGGGCAGTCGTTGGGAGGCTACACCTTC
J gene: TRBJ2-2; clone size: -; V gene: TRBV6-1; D gene: -; CDR3 protein: CASSEMRVPGELFF; CDR3 DNA: TGTGCCAGCAGTGAAATGCGGGTACCCGGGGAGCTGTTTTTT
J gene: TRBJ1-6; clone size: -; V gene: TRBV10-1; D gene: -; CDR3 protein: CASSEQRDSPLHF; CDR3 DNA: TGCGCCAGCAGTGAGCAACGGGATTCACCCCTCCACTTT
J gene: TRBJ2-1; clone size: -; V gene: TRBV9; D gene: TRBD1; CDR3 protein: CASSVVATGGYNEQFF; CDR3 DNA: TGTGCCAGCAGCGTAGTGGCTACAGGGGGATACAATGAGCAGTTCTTC
J gene: TRBJ1-1; clone size: once; V gene: TRBV3-1/TRBV3-2; D gene: -; CDR3 protein: CASSRTLREDTEAFF; CDR3 DNA: TGTGCCAGCAGCCGAACGCTGAGGGAGGACACTGAAGCTTTCTTT
J gene: TRBJ2-3; clone size: -; V gene: TRBV18; D gene: -; CDR3 protein: CASSPSWQVMGADTQYF; CDR3 DNA: TGTGCCAGCTCACCATCCTGGCAAGTCATGGGCGCAGATACGCAGTATTTT
J gene: TRBJ1-5; clone size: -; V gene: TRBV18; D gene: TRBD1; CDR3 protein: CASSWTGDQPQHF; CDR3 DNA: TGTGCCAGCTCATGGACAGGGGATCAGCCCCAGCATTTT
J gene: TRBJ1-1; clone size: -; V gene: TRBV7-3; D gene: -; CDR3 protein: CASAGQPNTEAFF; CDR3 DNA: TGTGCCAGCGCGGGGCAGCCGAACACTGAAGCTTTCTTT
J gene: TRBJ1-2; clone size: few; V gene: TRBV5-6; D gene: TRBD1; CDR3 protein: CASSSRVDRDGYTF; CDR3 DNA: TGTGCCAGCAGCTCCCGGGTGGACAGGGACGGCTACACCTTC
J gene: TRBJ2-1; clone size: once; V gene: TRBV6-1; D gene: -; CDR3 protein: CASSEESRGGYNEQFF; CDR3 DNA: TGTGCCAGCAGTGAAGAGTCCAGAGGGGGCTACAATGAGCAGTTCTTC
J gene: TRBJ2-1; clone size: once; V gene: TRBV11-2; D gene: -; CDR3 protein: CASSLLQGSRGGEQFF; CDR3 DNA: TGTGCCAGCAGCTTACTCCAGGGGTCGCGAGGGGGTGAGCAGTTCTTC
J gene: TRBJ2-5; clone size: -; V gene: TRBV4-2; D gene: -; CDR3 protein: CASSQGGTGETQYF; CDR3 DNA: TGTGCCAGCAGCCAAGGCGGGACCGGAGAGACCCAGTACTTC
J gene: TRBJ1-5; clone size: -; V gene: TRBV5-1; D gene: TRBD1; CDR3 protein: CARDRVDNQPQHF; CDR3 DNA: TGCGCCAGGGACAGGGTTGACAATCAGCCCCAGCATTTT
J gene: TRBJ1-1; clone size: medium-sized; V gene: TRBV10-3; D gene: -; CDR3 protein: CAIYEGSGAEAFF; CDR3 DNA: TGTGCCATCTACGAGGGGTCGGGGGCTGAAGCTTTCTTT
J gene: TRBJ2-3; clone size: -; V gene: TRBV19; D gene: -; CDR3 protein: CASSVGPTDTQYF; CDR3 DNA: TGTGCCAGTAGTGTAGGCCCCACAGATACGCAGTATTTT
J gene: TRBJ1-5; clone size: -; V gene: TRBV19; D gene: TRBD1; CDR3 protein: CASTLTGSGQPQHF; CDR3 DNA: TGTGCCAGTACCTTGACAGGGTCCGGCCAGCCCCAGCATTTT
J gene: TRBJ2-7; clone size: -; V gene: TRBV20-1; D gene: -; CDR3 protein: CSARGYEQYF; CDR3 DNA: TGCAGTGCTAGAGGGTACGAGCAGTACTTC
J gene: TRBJ2-2; clone size: -; V gene: TRBV5-1; D gene: TRBD1; CDR3 protein: CASSLAPGTGERTGELFF; CDR3 DNA: TGCGCCAGCAGCTTGGCCCCCGGGACAGGGGAGAGGACCGGGGAGCTGTTTTTT
J gene: TRBJ2-3; clone size: -; V gene: TRBV9; D gene: -; CDR3 protein: CASSVVTPATKQYF; CDR3 DNA: TGTGCCAGCAGCGTAGTGACTCCAGCTACGAAGCAGTATTTT
J gene: TRBJ2-7; clone size: -; V gene: TRBV2; D gene: TRBD1; CDR3 protein: CASSYRGEQYF; CDR3 DNA: TGTGCCAGCAGTTACAGGGGCGAGCAGTACTTC
J gene: TRBJ1-5; clone size: -; V gene: TRBV11-3; D gene: -; CDR3 protein: CASSCGQSSNQPQHF; CDR3 DNA: TGTGCCAGCAGCTGTGGACAGTCTAGCAATCAGCCCCAGCATTTT
J gene: TRBJ1-1; clone size: -; V gene: TRBV5-4; D gene: -; CDR3 protein: CASSFSSLAGEAFF; CDR3 DNA: TGTGCCAGCAGCTTTAGCTCCCTTGCGGGTGAAGCTTTCTTT
J gene: TRBJ1-2; clone size: -; V gene: TRBV7-2; D gene: -; CDR3 protein: CASSSETPNYGYTF; CDR3 DNA: TGTGCCAGCAGCTCAGAGACACCTAACTATGGCTACACCTTC